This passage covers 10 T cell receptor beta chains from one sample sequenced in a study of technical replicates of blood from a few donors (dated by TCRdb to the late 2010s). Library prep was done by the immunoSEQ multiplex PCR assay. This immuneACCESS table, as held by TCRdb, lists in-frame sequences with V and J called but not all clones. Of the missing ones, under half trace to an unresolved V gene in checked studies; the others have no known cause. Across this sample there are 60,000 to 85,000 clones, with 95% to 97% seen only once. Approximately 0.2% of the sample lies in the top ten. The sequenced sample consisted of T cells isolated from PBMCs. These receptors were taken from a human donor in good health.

The CDR3 here is CASSVQGISYGYTF. As DNA, the CDR3 is TGTGCCAGCAGTGTACAGGGGATTTCCTATGGCTACACCTTC. The chain has TRBV2 and TRBJ1-2, with 7 positions matching TRBD1. V lost 4 bases to trimming and J lost 4 bases; unmatched junction nucleotides: 6. Germline V gene sequence: CDR1 SNHLY, CDR2 FYNNEI. This CDR3 spans 14 amino acids.

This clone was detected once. The CDR3 DNA reads TGTGCCATCAGTGATCAGCGGGGTGGGCTTCGGTTCCTCCCAGAGACCCAGTACTTC. Encoded protein: CAISDQRGGLRFLPETQYF. The chain carries TRBV10-3 and TRBJ2-5; 7 bases are shared with TRBD2. Germline V lookup: CDR1 ENHRY, CDR2 SYGVKD. This CDR3 spans 19 amino acids. The V gene end was trimmed by 3 bases and the J gene end by 4 bases; junction bases not matched to a gene: 20.

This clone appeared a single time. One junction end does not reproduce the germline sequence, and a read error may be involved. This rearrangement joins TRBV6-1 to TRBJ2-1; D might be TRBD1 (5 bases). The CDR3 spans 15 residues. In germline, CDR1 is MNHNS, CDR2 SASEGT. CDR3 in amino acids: CASSEAHGAYNEQFF. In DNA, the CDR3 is TGTGCCAGCAGCGAAGCCCATGGGGCGTACAATGAGCAGTTCTTC.

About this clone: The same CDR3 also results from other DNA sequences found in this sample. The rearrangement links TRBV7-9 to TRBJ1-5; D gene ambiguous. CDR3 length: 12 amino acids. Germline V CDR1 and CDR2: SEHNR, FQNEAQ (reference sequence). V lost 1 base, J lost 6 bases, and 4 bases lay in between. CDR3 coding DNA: TGTGCCAGCAGCTTAGGGGCTCAGCCCCAGCATTTT. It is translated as CASSLGAQPQHF.

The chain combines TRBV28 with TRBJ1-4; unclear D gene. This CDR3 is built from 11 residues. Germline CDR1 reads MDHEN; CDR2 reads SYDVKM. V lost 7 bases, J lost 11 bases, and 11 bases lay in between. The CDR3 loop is CASTTTGKLFF. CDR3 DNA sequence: TGTGCCAGCACCACGACGGGGAAACTGTTTTTT.

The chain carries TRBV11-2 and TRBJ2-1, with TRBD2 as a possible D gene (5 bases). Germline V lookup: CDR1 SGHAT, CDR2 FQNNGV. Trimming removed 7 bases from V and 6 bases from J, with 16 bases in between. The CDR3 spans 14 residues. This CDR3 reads CASNTGISGNEQFF. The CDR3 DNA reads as TGTGCCAGCAACACGGGAATATCTGGCAATGAGCAGTTCTTC.

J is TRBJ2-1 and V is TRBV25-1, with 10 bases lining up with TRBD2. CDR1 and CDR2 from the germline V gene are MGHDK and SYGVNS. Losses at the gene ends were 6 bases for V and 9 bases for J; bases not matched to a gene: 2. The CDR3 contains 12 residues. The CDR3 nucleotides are TGTGCCAGCAGACTAGCGGGGTTTGAGCAGTTCTTC. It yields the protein CASRLAGFEQFF.

The CDR3 coding sequence is TGTGCCAGCAGGACTGACGCCACAGATACGCAGTATTTT. As protein: CASRTDATDTQYF. The gene calls are TRBV7-2 and TRBJ2-3; D is undetermined. V was trimmed by 6 bases and J by 2 bases, leaving 9 bases between them. Germline values: CDR1 SGHTA, CDR2 FQGNSA. This CDR3 is 13 amino acids long.

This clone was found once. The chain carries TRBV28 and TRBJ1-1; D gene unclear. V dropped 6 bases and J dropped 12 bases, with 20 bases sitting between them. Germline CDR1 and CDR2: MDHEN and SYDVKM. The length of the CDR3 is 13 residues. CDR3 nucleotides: TGTGCCAGCAGCTCCAGCGGGCTCGGGAGGTCTTTCTTT. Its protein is CASSSSGLGRSFF.

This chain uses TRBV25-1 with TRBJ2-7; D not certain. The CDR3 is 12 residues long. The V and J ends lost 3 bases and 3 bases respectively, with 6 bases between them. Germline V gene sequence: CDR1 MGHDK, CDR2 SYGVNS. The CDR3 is CASSDPGYEQYF. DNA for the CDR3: TGTGCCAGCAGTGACCCCGGCTACGAGCAGTACTTC.